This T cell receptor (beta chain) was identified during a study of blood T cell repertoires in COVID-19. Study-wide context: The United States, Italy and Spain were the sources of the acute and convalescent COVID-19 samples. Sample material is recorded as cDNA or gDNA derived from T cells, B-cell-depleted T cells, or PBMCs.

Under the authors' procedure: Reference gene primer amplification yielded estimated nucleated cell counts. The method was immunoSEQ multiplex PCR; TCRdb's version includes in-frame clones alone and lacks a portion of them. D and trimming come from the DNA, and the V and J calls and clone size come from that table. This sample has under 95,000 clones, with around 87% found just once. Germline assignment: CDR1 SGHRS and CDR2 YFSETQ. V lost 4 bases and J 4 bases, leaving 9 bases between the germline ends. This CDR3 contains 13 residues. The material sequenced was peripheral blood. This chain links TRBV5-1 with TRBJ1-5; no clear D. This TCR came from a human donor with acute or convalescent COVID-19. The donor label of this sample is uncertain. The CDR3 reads CASSPGLNQPQHF. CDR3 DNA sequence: TGCGCCAGCAGCCCGGGGTTGAATCAGCCCCAGCATTTT.